One sample yielded the 29 T cell receptor beta chains listed below, sequenced in a study of blood T cell repertoires in COVID-19. Data came from immunoSEQ multiplex PCR; TCRdb stores just in-frame clones and leaves some out. The sample gives about 160,000 clones, about 84% of which show up once; 4.5% to 7.5% is in the top ten. The sequencing input was PBMCs or T cells enriched from blood (not recorded which). The source of these receptors is a man aged 40-49 years who had recovered from COVID-19.

CDR3 in amino acids: CASSESSGRPYEQYF. The CDR3 nucleotides are TGTGCCAGCAGTGAATCGAGCGGGCGACCCTACGAGCAGTACTTC. The chain is built from TRBV2 and TRBJ2-7; a possible D gene is TRBD2 (6 bases). V was pared by 2 bases and J by 2 bases, with 13 bases between. Germline-derived CDR1 and CDR2 are SNHLY and FYNNEI. This CDR3 spans 15 amino acids.

This chain uses TRBV6-5 with TRBJ2-2, with TRBD1 identical over 10 bases. The germline CDR1 and CDR2 sequences are MNHEY and SVGAGI. CDR3 length: 16 residues. The junction had 4 bases not matched to a gene; V was cut back by 2 bases and J by 4 bases. DNA for the CDR3: TGTGCCAGCAGTTACACGGGACAGGGGATCACCGGGGAGCTGTTTTTT. Its translation: CASSYTGQGITGELFF.

The chain links TRBV28 to TRBJ1-4, with 7 bases matching TRBD1. Germline-derived CDR1 and CDR2 are MDHEN and SYDVKM. The CDR3 is made up of 14 amino acids. The V and J ends lost 5 bases and 8 bases, in that order; junction bases with no gene match: 8. The CDR3 protein is CASSNRGRDEKLFF. CDR3 sequence (DNA): TGTGCCAGCAGTAACAGGGGTAGGGACGAAAAACTGTTTTTT.

The chain uses TRBV29-1 and TRBJ2-7, with 7 bases fitting TRBD2. The CDR3 totals 13 residues. Germline assignment: CDR1 SQVTM and CDR2 ANQGSEA. J lost 0 bases, V lost 6 bases, and 5 bases had no gene match. CDR3 DNA: TGCAGCGTCCGGGGAGGGTTCTCCTACGAGCAGTACTTC. Translated: CSVRGGFSYEQYF.

J is TRBJ2-7 and V is TRBV5-1; no reliable D call. Per the germline V gene, CDR1 is SGHRS and CDR2 is YFSETQ. Trimming took 0 bases from V and 3 from J, leaving 16 bases between them. CDR3 length equals 16 residues. The CDR3 is CASSLGVTYTNYEQYF. CDR3 nucleotide sequence: TGCGCCAGCAGCTTGGGGGTGACCTATACTAACTACGAGCAGTACTTC.

V gene TRBV6-1 combines with J gene TRBJ2-5; 8 positions agree with TRBD2. Germline-derived CDR1 and CDR2 are MNHNS and SASEGT. The CDR3 length is 15 residues. V lost 2 bases, J lost 1 base, and 3 bases stayed unmatched. The CDR3 is CASSESAGGQETQYF. CDR3 sequence (DNA): TGTGCCAGCAGTGAATCTGCGGGGGGCCAAGAGACCCAGTACTTC.

Regarding this clone: Different DNA sequences within this sample yield the same CDR3. The chain links TRBV5-1 to TRBJ1-5; weak D call: TRBD1 (5 bases). Germline V gene lookup returns CDR1 SGHRS and CDR2 YFSETQ. This CDR3 has 15 amino acids. V lost 0 bases and J 2 bases, leaving 9 bases between the germline ends. The CDR3 DNA is TGCGCCAGCAGCTTGGAAGGGGTGGGCAATCAGCCCCAGCATTTT. This codes for CASSLEGVGNQPQHF.

The rearrangement joins TRBV5-1 to TRBJ1-1, with D perhaps TRBD1 (5 bases). V shed 3 bases and J shed 8 bases, with 11 bases lying between them. The CDR3 sequence is 12 residues long. Germline CDR1 is SGHRS and CDR2 is YFSETQ. The CDR3 DNA is TGCGCCAGCAGCTGGCTAGGGGTGGAAGCTTTCTTT. It translates to CASSWLGVEAFF. Together with reference TRBV5-1 and TRBJ1-1, the CDR3 gives the full variable domain: KAGVTQTPRYLIKTRGQQVTLSCSPISGHRSVSWYQQTPGQGLQFLFEYFSETQRNKGNFPGRFSGRQFSNSRSEMNVSTLELGDSALYLCASSWLGVEAFFGQGTRLTVV.

V gene TRBV7-9 combines with J gene TRBJ2-1, with D possibly TRBD2 on 6 matching bases. Germline CDR1 is SEHNR and CDR2 is FQNEAQ (reference sequence). With 3 bases removed from V and 7 bases from J, the gap between germline ends came to 16 bases. This CDR3 contains 15 residues. CDR3 sequence: CASSFERGRGNEQFF. Here the CDR3 DNA reads TGTGCCAGCAGCTTCGAACGGGGTCGGGGGAATGAGCAGTTCTTC.

The chain carries TRBV15 and TRBJ2-1; TRBD2 might be the D (7 bases). The V gene's germline CDR1 is LNHNV and CDR2 YYDKDF (reference sequence). CDR3 length: 14 amino acids. Between the trimmed V and J ends, which lost 5 bases and 7 bases, there was a span of 15 bases. The CDR3 coding sequence is TGTGCCACCAGCGGGGGGGGGCGCTTGAATGAGCAGTTCTTC. Translation gives CATSGGGRLNEQFF. Full variable domain (missing parts from reference TRBV15 and TRBJ2-1): DAMVIQNPRYQVTQFGKPVTLSCSQTLNHNVMYWYQQKSSQAPKLLFHYYDKDFNNEADTPDNFQSRRPNTSFCFLDIRSPGLGDTAMYLCATSGGGRLNEQFFGPGTRLTVL.

V is TRBV2 and J is TRBJ2-5; D perhaps matches TRBD2 (5 bases). Per the germline V gene, CDR1 is SNHLY and CDR2 is FYNNEI. The length of the CDR3 is 15 residues. The V and J ends lost 7 bases and 0 bases respectively, with 15 bases between them. Here the CDR3 DNA reads TGTGCCAGCAAGAGGGTCCGGACGGACCAAGAGACCCAGTACTTC. Protein sequence: CASKRVRTDQETQYF.

This sequence joins TRBV27 and TRBJ2-2; possible D gene TRBD2, 5 bases. The CDR3 length is 14 residues. Trimming removed 6 bases from V and 0 bases from J, with 8 bases in between. From germline, CDR1 is MNHEY and CDR2 SMNVEV (reference sequence). The DNA for the CDR3 is TGTGCCAGCAGACCGAGGGCGAACACCGGGGAGCTGTTTTTT. It encodes CASRPRANTGELFF.

J is TRBJ2-5 and V is TRBV7-2, with 11 nucleotides matching TRBD2. The ends lost 1 base at V and 1 base at J; junction bases unmatched: 5. Germline V gene sequence: CDR1 SGHTA, CDR2 FQGNSA. The CDR3 is 17 residues long. DNA of the CDR3: TGTGCCAGCAGCTTAGGACTACTAGCGGGGGCCCAAGAGACCCAGTACTTC. It translates to CASSLGLLAGAQETQYF.

The J gene is TRBJ2-3, the V gene TRBV12-5; TRBD2 is a possible D gene (6 bases). The V end was cut by 7 bases, the J end by 1 base, with 12 bases between. From germline, CDR1 is LGHNT and CDR2 FRNRAP. The CDR3 totals 14 residues. For the CDR3, the DNA is TGTGCTAGTGCCCTTTGGGGGGGCACAGATACGCAGTATTTT. Translating gives CASALWGGTDTQYF.

The gene calls are TRBV27 and TRBJ2-4, with D tentatively TRBD2 (5 bases). This CDR3 has 13 amino acids. Trimming removed 5 bases at V and 5 bases at J, with 10 bases between. Germline CDR1 reads MNHEY; CDR2 reads SMNVEV (reference sequence). CDR3: CASSPGVENIQYF. DNA for the CDR3: TGTGCCAGCAGTCCCGGGGTGGAAAACATTCAGTACTTC.

This clone was detected only once. This chain joins TRBV4-2 and TRBJ1-1, with D possibly TRBD1 on 5 matching bases. Germline lookup yields CDR1 LGHNA and CDR2 YNFKEQ. V shed 2 bases and J shed 4 bases, with 8 bases lying between them. This CDR3 spans 13 amino acids. The CDR3 is CASSQLTVTEAFF. CDR3 nucleotide sequence: TGTGCCAGCAGCCAACTGACAGTCACTGAAGCTTTCTTT.

This sequence joins TRBV7-6 and TRBJ2-5; D is perhaps TRBD1 (6 bases). The V and J ends lost 3 bases and 5 bases respectively, with 22 bases between them. Germline CDR1 SGHVS, CDR2 FNYEAQ. CDR3 size: 17 residues. The CDR3, as DNA: TGTGCCAGCAGCTTGGGGGCCATTAACAGGGCCCGGGAGACCCAGTACTTC. Its protein is CASSLGAINRARETQYF. The full variable domain, rest sourced from reference TRBV7-6 and TRBJ2-5, is GAGVSQSPRYKVTKRGQDVALRCDPISGHVSLYWYRQALGQGPEFLTYFNYEAQQDKSGLPNDRFSAERPEGSISTLTIQRTEQRDSAMYRCASSLGAINRARETQYFGPGTRLLVL.

The rearrangement joins TRBV7-3 to TRBJ1-1; D is uncertain. V lost 1 base, J lost 1 base, and 4 bases lay in between. Germline CDR1 reads SGHTA; CDR2 reads FQGTGA. The CDR3 covers 13 residues. The DNA for the CDR3 is TGTGCCAGCAGCTTAAAGAGGAACACTGAAGCTTTCTTT. Amino acids: CASSLKRNTEAFF. The full variable domain, in which reference TRBV7-3 and TRBJ1-1 provide the parts outside the CDR3, is GAGVSQTPSNKVTEKGKYVELRCDPISGHTALYWYRQSLGQGPEFLIYFQGTGAADDSGLPNDRFFAVRPEGSVSTLKIQRTERGDSAVYLCASSLKRNTEAFFGQGTRLTVV.

The V gene is TRBV30, the J gene TRBJ1-5; no firm D call. The CDR3 contains 14 residues. From germline, CDR1 is GTSNPN and CDR2 SVGIG (reference sequence). V lost 2 bases and J lost 0, with 8 bases in between. The CDR3, as DNA: TGTGCCTGGAGTTTAGATTATAGCAATCAGCCCCAGCATTTT. It specifies CAWSLDYSNQPQHF.

V usage is TRBV6-1 and J usage is TRBJ1-1, with D possibly TRBD1 on 5 matching bases. The CDR3 totals 14 residues. Trimming removed 2 bases at V and 6 bases at J, with 13 bases between. CDR1 and CDR2 from the germline V gene are MNHNS and SASEGT. The CDR3 DNA follows: TGTGCCAGCAGTGAACGCGGGGGACCCGCTGAAGCTTTCTTT. It encodes CASSERGGPAEAFF.

This chain joins TRBV5-1 and TRBJ1-1, with no clear D. Germline lookup yields CDR1 SGHRS and CDR2 YFSETQ. There are 15 residues in the CDR3. Trimming shortened V by 0 bases and J by 3 bases, and 12 bases separated the two germline ends. For the CDR3, the DNA is TGCGCCAGCAGCTTGGCCCAGACTCCGGACACTGAAGCTTTCTTT. Translated, it gives CASSLAQTPDTEAFF. Supplemented by reference TRBV5-1 and TRBJ1-1, the full variable domain reads KAGVTQTPRYLIKTRGQQVTLSCSPISGHRSVSWYQQTPGQGLQFLFEYFSETQRNKGNFPGRFSGRQFSNSRSEMNVSTLELGDSALYLCASSLAQTPDTEAFFGQGTRLTVV.

The rearrangement joins TRBV18 to TRBJ1-2; a possible D gene is TRBD1 (6 bases). The CDR3 runs to 16 residues. The V end was cut by 3 bases, the J end by 2 bases, with 16 bases between. The germline V gene has CDR1 KGHSH and CDR2 LQKENI. This CDR3 reads CASSPSQGGLNYGYTF. CDR3 sequence (DNA): TGTGCCAGCTCACCCTCACAGGGAGGGTTGAACTATGGCTACACCTTC.

The chain employs TRBV25-1 and TRBJ2-2; 9 nucleotides line up with TRBD1. The CDR3 is made up of 17 amino acids. In germline, CDR1 is MGHDK, CDR2 SYGVNS. With 2 bases clipped from V and 5 bases from J, the junction kept 9 bases outside the gene matches. The CDR3 region has the DNA TGTGCCAGCAGTGAAACAGGGGGCACTACGGTGACCGGGGAGCTGTTTTTT. Translating it yields CASSETGGTTVTGELFF.

This clone has only a few counts. The rearrangement links TRBV6-5 to TRBJ2-2; 11 bases fit TRBD1. The V and J ends lost 2 bases and 5 bases, in that order; junction bases with no gene match: 1. Germline-derived CDR1 and CDR2 are MNHEY and SVGAGI. CDR3 size: 15 residues. CDR3 coding DNA: TGTGCCAGCAGTTACGGGACAGGGGGAACCGGGGAGCTGTTTTTT. Protein product: CASSYGTGGTGELFF.

V usage is TRBV5-1 and J usage is TRBJ2-7; D unresolved. V dropped 2 bases and J dropped 3 bases, with 9 bases sitting between them. CDR1 is SGHRS and CDR2 is YFSETQ in the germline V gene. There are 13 residues in the CDR3. Written as DNA, the CDR3 is TGCGCCAGCAGCTTCCTCCCTCTCTACGAGCAGTACGTC. Its protein product is CASSFLPLYEQYV.

V usage is TRBV28 and J usage is TRBJ1-3, with D tentatively TRBD1 (6 bases). The CDR3 sequence is 15 residues long. CDR1 and CDR2 (germline): MDHEN, SYDVKM. V was clipped by 3 bases and J by 0 bases, with 9 bases between them. CDR3 in amino acids: CASSLGALSGNTIYF. CDR3 DNA sequence: TGTGCCAGCAGTTTGGGGGCCCTCTCTGGAAACACCATATATTTT.

The chain has TRBV2 and TRBJ1-6; D is undetermined. The CDR3 is 16 amino acids. Trimming removed 2 bases at V and 5 bases at J, with 13 bases between. Per the germline V gene, CDR1 is SNHLY and CDR2 is FYNNEI. Written as DNA, the CDR3 is TGTGCCAGCAGTGAATCTTCAGGAGGAAATAATTCACCCCTCCACTTT. This codes for CASSESSGGNNSPLHF.

This rearrangement joins TRBV20-1 to TRBJ1-2, with 8 bases lining up with TRBD1. V lost 3 bases and J lost 2; bases outside the gene matches: 8. Looked up from germline, CDR1 is DFQATT and CDR2 is SNEGSKA (reference sequence). The CDR3 is made up of 15 amino acids. The CDR3 DNA follows: TGCAGTGCTAGTGACGACAGGGGTTTCAACTATGGCTACACCTTC. It is translated as CSASDDRGFNYGYTF.

The chain is built from TRBV2 and TRBJ2-6; no reliable D call. The CDR3 length is 14 residues. Trimming cost V 4 bases and J 1 base, with 5 bases left between them. Germline V lookup: CDR1 SNHLY, CDR2 FYNNEI. The CDR3 protein is CASSAQSGANVLTF. The DNA of the CDR3 is TGTGCCAGCAGTGCCCAATCTGGGGCCAACGTCCTGACTTTC.